The 13 T cell receptor beta chains in this list originate from one sample, sequenced in a study of cytomegalovirus exposure and HLA in healthy donors. Clones were sequenced by immunoSEQ multiplex PCR, and TCRdb holds only the in-frame ones, with some missing. The sample lists approximately 180,000 clones; around nine tenths were seen once. The sequenced sample consisted of PBMCs. These TCRs come from a woman younger than 45 in good health and CMV-seronegative.

The CDR3 loop reads CASSVAGQENYGYTF. Here the CDR3 DNA reads TGTGCCAGCAGCGTAGCGGGACAGGAGAACTATGGCTACACCTTC. The chain employs TRBV9 and TRBJ1-2, with 8 bases that match TRBD1. Germline assignment: CDR1 SGDLS and CDR2 YYNGEE. Trimming cost V 0 bases and J 2 bases; bases outside gene matches: 3. CDR3 length equals 15 residues.

The rearrangement joins TRBV5-4 to TRBJ2-5, with D maybe TRBD2 (5 bases). CDR1 and CDR2 (germline): SGHNT, YYREEE (reference sequence). V was cut by 2 bases and J by 5 bases, with 13 bases left in between. This CDR3 has 14 amino acids. CDR3 DNA sequence: TGTGCCAGCAGCTTCAGGACTGGGGAGGAGACCCAGTACTTC. This encodes CASSFRTGEETQYF.

The gene calls are TRBV13 and TRBJ2-3, with TRBD2 matching 7 bases. The length of the CDR3 is 15 residues. Trimming removed 2 bases from V and 0 bases from J; junction bases left unmatched: 2. The germline V gene has CDR1 PRHDT and CDR2 FYEKMQ (reference sequence). DNA for the CDR3: TGTGCCAGCAGCTTACCTAGCGGAAGCACAGATACGCAGTATTTT. It codes for CASSLPSGSTDTQYF.

This chain uses TRBV27 with TRBJ2-4; D gene uncertain. The V gene's germline CDR1 is MNHEY and CDR2 SMNVEV (reference sequence). V was cut by 5 bases and J by 0 bases, with 14 bases left in between. This CDR3 has 16 residues. CDR3 in DNA: TGTGCCAGCAGTCGTGACACAGATTTAGCCAAAAACATTCAGTACTTC. Residues: CASSRDTDLAKNIQYF.

The chain carries TRBV4-2 and TRBJ2-1, with a possible D match to TRBD2 (5 bases). This CDR3 has 16 residues. Germline V gives CDR1 LGHNA, CDR2 YNFKEQ. Trimming cost V 0 bases and J 4 bases, with 13 bases left between them. The CDR3 here is CASSQEYRDRYNEQFF. In DNA form, the CDR3 reads TGTGCCAGCAGCCAAGAATACCGGGATAGGTACAATGAGCAGTTCTTC.

This rearrangement joins TRBV6-5 to TRBJ2-2; a weak D match, TRBD1 (5 bases). The CDR3 runs 14 residues. V was shortened by 6 bases and J by 3 bases, with 11 bases between the two germline ends. From germline, CDR1 is MNHEY and CDR2 SVGAGI. DNA for the CDR3: TGTGCCAGCAGAGGGGTCCGTGACACCGGGGAGCTGTTTTTT. This translates into CASRGVRDTGELFF.

This clone was counted ten times or more. Its ends do not fully match the called genes, so a read error is possible. The chain carries TRBV7-7 and TRBJ2-7, with TRBD2 identical over 13 bases. The CDR3 consists of 15 residues. CDR1 is SSHAT, CDR2 FNYEAQ, per germline (reference sequence). CDR3 sequence (DNA): TGTGCTAGCAGCTTAGGACTAGCGGGGGCCTACGAGCAGTACTTC. The encoded protein is CASSLGLAGAYEQYF.

The chain employs TRBV5-8 and TRBJ1-4; 8 bases match TRBD1. The V gene end was trimmed by 5 bases and the J gene end by 3 bases; junction bases not matched to a gene: 9. This CDR3 region has 16 residues. The germline gives CDR1 SGHTS, CDR2 YDEGEE. CDR3 sequence: CASSLETGQANEKLFF. In DNA form, the CDR3 reads TGTGCCAGCAGTCTCGAGACGGGACAGGCTAATGAAAAACTGTTTTTT.

This clone was seen a handful of times. The rearrangement links TRBV2 to TRBJ1-1, with TRBD1 matching 9 bases. J gave up 4 bases and V 5 bases, and 5 bases lay outside the gene matches. The CDR3 has 14 residues. Germline CDR1 SNHLY, CDR2 FYNNEI. The CDR3 DNA reads as TGTGCCAGCAGTTCGGACAGGGGTGTCACTGAAGCTTTCTTT. It codes for CASSSDRGVTEAFF. Filled out from reference TRBV2 and TRBJ1-1, the complete variable domain reads EPEVTQTPSHQVTQMGQEVILRCVPISNHLYFYWYRQILGQKVEFLVSFYNNEISEKSEIFDDQFSVERPDGSNFTLKIRSTKLEDSAMYFCASSSDRGVTEAFFGQGTRLTVV.

A single count supports this clone. V is TRBV5-1 and J is TRBJ2-5; TRBD2 aligns across 14 bases. This CDR3 region has 17 residues. With 3 bases clipped from V and 2 bases from J, the junction kept 6 bases outside the gene matches. Germline lookup yields CDR1 SGHRS and CDR2 YFSETQ. The CDR3 protein is CASSYRLAGGIQETQYF. Written as DNA, the CDR3 is TGCGCCAGCAGCTATCGACTAGCGGGGGGGATTCAAGAGACCCAGTACTTC.

The genes are TRBV13 and TRBJ1-1; 7 nucleotides agree with TRBD1. CDR1 and CDR2 (germline): PRHDT, FYEKMQ (reference sequence). The CDR3 loop spans 19 amino acids. J was trimmed by 0 bases and V by 5 bases; bases with no gene match: 18. The CDR3 is CASSVQGLGIAFMNTEAFF. The CDR3, as DNA: TGTGCCAGCAGCGTACAGGGGCTCGGGATCGCCTTCATGAACACTGAAGCTTTCTTT. Complete variable domain (other parts from reference TRBV13 and TRBJ1-1): AAGVIQSPRHLIKEKRETATLKCYPIPRHDTVYWYQQGPGQDPQFLISFYEKMQSDKGSIPDRFSAQQFSDYHSELNMSSLELGDSALYFCASSVQGLGIAFMNTEAFFGQGTRLTVV.

The chain combines TRBV7-2 with TRBJ2-1; TRBD1 matches 7 bases. The CDR3 has 14 residues. The germline V gene has CDR1 SGHTA and CDR2 FQGNSA. V shed 1 base and J 15 bases; nucleotides not matched to a gene: 12. CDR3 DNA sequence: TGTGCCAGCAGCTTAGGTCCTGGGAGACAGGGTCCGTTCTTC. Its protein product is CASSLGPGRQGPFF.

V usage is TRBV15 and J usage is TRBJ1-2, with D possibly matching TRBD1 (5 bases). Germline V gene lookup returns CDR1 LNHNV and CDR2 YYDKDF (reference sequence). The CDR3 loop spans 15 amino acids. The germline V and J ends were trimmed by 4 bases and 1 base, with 13 bases remaining between them. The CDR3 DNA sequence: TGTGCCACCAGCACAGCAGGGTCGGGTAACTATGGCTACACCTTC. Translated, it gives CATSTAGSGNYGYTF.